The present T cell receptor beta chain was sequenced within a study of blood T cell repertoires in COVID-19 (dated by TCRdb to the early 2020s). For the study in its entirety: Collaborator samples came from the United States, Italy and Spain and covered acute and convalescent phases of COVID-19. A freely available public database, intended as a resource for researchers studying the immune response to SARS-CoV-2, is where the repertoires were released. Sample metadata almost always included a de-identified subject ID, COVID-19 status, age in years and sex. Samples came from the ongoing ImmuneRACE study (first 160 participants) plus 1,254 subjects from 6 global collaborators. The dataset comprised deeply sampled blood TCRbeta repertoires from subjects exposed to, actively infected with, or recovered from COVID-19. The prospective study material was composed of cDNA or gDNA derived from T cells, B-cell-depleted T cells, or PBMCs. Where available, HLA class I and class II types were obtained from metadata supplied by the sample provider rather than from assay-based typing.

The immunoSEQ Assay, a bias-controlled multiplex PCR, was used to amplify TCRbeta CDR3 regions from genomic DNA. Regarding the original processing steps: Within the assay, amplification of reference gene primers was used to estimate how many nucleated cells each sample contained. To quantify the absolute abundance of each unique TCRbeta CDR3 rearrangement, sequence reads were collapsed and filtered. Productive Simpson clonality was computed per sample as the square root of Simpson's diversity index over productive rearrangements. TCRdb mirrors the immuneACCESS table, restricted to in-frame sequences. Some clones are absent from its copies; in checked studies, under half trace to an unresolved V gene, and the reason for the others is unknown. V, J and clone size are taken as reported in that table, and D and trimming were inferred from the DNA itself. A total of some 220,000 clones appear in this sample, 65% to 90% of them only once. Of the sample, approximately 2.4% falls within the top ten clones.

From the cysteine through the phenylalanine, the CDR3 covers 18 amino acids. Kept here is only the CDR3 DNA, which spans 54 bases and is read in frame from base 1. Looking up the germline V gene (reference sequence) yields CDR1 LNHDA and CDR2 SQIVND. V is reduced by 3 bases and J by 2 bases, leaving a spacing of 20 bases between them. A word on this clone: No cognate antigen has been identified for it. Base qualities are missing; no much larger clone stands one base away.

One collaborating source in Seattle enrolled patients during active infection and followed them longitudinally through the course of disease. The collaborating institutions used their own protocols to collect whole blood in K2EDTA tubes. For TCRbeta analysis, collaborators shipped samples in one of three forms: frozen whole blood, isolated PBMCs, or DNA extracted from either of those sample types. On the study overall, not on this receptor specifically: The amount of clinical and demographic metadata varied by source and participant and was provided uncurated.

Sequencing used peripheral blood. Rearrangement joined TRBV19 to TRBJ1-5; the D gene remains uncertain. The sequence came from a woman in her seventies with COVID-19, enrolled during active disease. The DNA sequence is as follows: TGTGCCAGTAGTATTGGCCTTCTCCAACCATCCGGCAATCAGCCCCAGCATTTT. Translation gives CASSIGLLQPSGNQPQHF.